This TCR beta chain was obtained from a study of cytomegalovirus exposure and HLA in healthy donors. Study-level points and caveats: In a later analysis, first-cohort TCR clusters were found to tend to co-occur in the approximately 120 validation repertoires. A list of 164 TCR beta chains associated with cytomegalovirus was given.

With respect to this clone: Antigen specificity is unknown.

TCRdb's copy holds only in-frame clones and misses some; the assay was immunoSEQ multiplex PCR. The sample yields hundreds of thousands of clones, approximately 87% seen once. Germline V gives CDR1 MDHEN, CDR2 SYDVKM. The CDR3 length is 14 residues. J gave up 3 bases and V 5 bases, and 4 bases lay outside the gene matches. The TCR sequence derives from a young woman in good health and CMV-seronegative. The source material was PBMCs. The chain recombines TRBV28 with TRBJ1-5, with TRBD1 identical over 7 bases. Here the CDR3 DNA reads TGTGCCAGCAGTACCGGACAGGACAATCAGCCCCAGCATTTT. This encodes CASSTGQDNQPQHF.